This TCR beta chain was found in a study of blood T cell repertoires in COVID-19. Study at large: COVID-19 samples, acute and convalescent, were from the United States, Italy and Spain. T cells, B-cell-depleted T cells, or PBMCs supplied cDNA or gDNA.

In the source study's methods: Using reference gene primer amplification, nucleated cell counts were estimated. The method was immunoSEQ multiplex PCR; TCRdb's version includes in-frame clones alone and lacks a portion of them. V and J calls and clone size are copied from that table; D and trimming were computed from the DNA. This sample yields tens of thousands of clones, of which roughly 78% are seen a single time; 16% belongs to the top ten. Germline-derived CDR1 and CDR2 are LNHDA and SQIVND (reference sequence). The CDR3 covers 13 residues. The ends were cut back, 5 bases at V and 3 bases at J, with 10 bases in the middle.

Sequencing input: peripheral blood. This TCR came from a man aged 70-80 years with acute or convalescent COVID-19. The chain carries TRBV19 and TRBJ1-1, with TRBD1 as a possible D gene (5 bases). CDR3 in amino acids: CASSSQVDTEAFF. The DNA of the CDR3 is TGTGCCAGTAGTTCACAGGTTGACACTGAAGCTTTCTTT.